This TCR beta chain was profiled in a study of cytomegalovirus exposure and HLA in healthy donors. Only one count was recorded for this clone. Its specificity is unknown. It was with 60 Vbeta and 13 Jbeta primers that the PCR ran. Assay: immunoSEQ multiplex PCR; the TCRdb copy retains only in-frame clones and omits some. The data contain about 190,000 clones, about 81% of them singletons. Whole-study results and caveats: With DRB1 most and HLA-C fewest, TCR association rates differed between HLA loci in a later analysis. In a later analysis, TCR beta V- and J-gene trimming was associated with a missense DCLRE1C variant.

This CDR3 comprises 14 residues. The J segment lost 3 bases and the V segment lost 4 bases, leaving 4 bases of the junction unmatched. CDR1 is MNHEY and CDR2 is SVGAGI in the germline V gene. When sampled, the donors appeared nominally healthy, though they likely had unrecorded immune exposures. Sequenced sample: PBMCs. This clonotype was obtained from a woman aged 18-29 years in good health and CMV-seronegative. V usage is TRBV6-5 and J usage is TRBJ2-7; 9 positions agree with TRBD1. CDR3 loop: CASSSGTGSYEQYF. CDR3 nucleotides: TGTGCCAGCAGTTCCGGGACAGGGAGCTACGAGCAGTACTTC.